This passage covers 10 T cell receptor beta chains from one sample sequenced in a study of cytomegalovirus exposure and HLA in healthy donors. With 60 Vbeta and 13 Jbeta primers, the PCR was carried out. The repertoire was sequenced with immunoSEQ multiplex PCR; TCRdb's copy has only in-frame clones and lacks some. The data contain approximately 190,000 clones, about four fifths of them seen just once; the ten biggest clones take up 2% to 3%. The sequenced sample was PBMCs. Every receptor here comes from a woman aged 50 to 60 in good health and CMV-seropositive.

The rearrangement uses TRBV6-5 and TRBJ1-5; perhaps TRBD1 as D (5 bases). V lost 6 bases, J lost 6 bases, and 9 bases lay in between. The CDR3 has 12 amino acids. CDR1 and CDR2 (germline): MNHEY, SVGAGI. The CDR3 DNA follows: TGTGCCAGCAGCAGGGTGGGTCAGCCCCAGCATTTT. Translated, it gives CASSRVGQPQHF.

The chain employs TRBV9 and TRBJ1-2; 7 nucleotides align to TRBD1. Germline-derived CDR1 and CDR2 are SGDLS and YYNGEE. The trim removed 0 bases at V and 5 bases at J, leaving 7 bases unmatched. The CDR3 consists of 15 residues. The CDR3 region is CASSVEAGGRYGYTF. DNA for the CDR3: TGTGCCAGCAGCGTAGAGGCAGGGGGGAGATATGGCTACACCTTC.

The V call is TRBV29-1, the J call TRBJ2-3; weak D call: TRBD2 (6 bases). CDR1 and CDR2 from the germline V gene are SQVTM and ANQGSEA. The CDR3 has 15 residues. Trimming shortened V by 6 bases and J by 1 base, and 17 bases separated the two germline ends. The CDR3 bases are TGCAGCGTACGGCGGAGGGCAGAGGGCACAGATACGCAGTATTTT. This sequence encodes CSVRRRAEGTDTQYF.

Regarding this clone: One junction end does not reproduce the germline sequence, and a read error may be involved. The chain combines TRBV30 with TRBJ2-3; 14 nucleotides align to TRBD2. The germline gives CDR1 GTSNPN, CDR2 SVGIG (reference sequence). There are 14 residues in the CDR3. CDR3 amino acids: CAWAGLAGDYTRYF. CDR3 nucleotide sequence: TGTGCCTGGGCGGGACTAGCGGGGGACTATACGCGGTATTTT.

The V gene is TRBV7-9, the J gene TRBJ1-1; no definite D call. Germline V CDR1 and CDR2: SEHNR, FQNEAQ (reference sequence). This CDR3 spans 14 amino acids. V was trimmed by 7 bases and J by 0 bases, leaving 12 bases between them. CDR3 loop: CASKRDWVNTEAFF. DNA for the CDR3: TGTGCCAGCAAGAGGGATTGGGTGAACACTGAAGCTTTCTTT.

The chain uses TRBV4-3 and TRBJ1-1, with D possibly being TRBD1 (5 bases). The V end was cut by 0 bases, the J end by 4 bases, with 12 bases between. This CDR3 contains 15 residues. Per the germline V gene, CDR1 is LGHNA and CDR2 is YSLEER. The CDR3 DNA is TGCGCCAGCAGCCAAGATAAGGGGTCGGGCACTGAAGCTTTCTTT. Translating gives CASSQDKGSGTEAFF.

The rearrangement uses TRBV11-3 and TRBJ2-7; D ambiguous. Trimming pared 1 base from V and 3 bases from J, leaving 7 bases between. CDR1 and CDR2 (germline): SGHNT, YENEEA. The CDR3 consists of 13 residues. This CDR3 reads CASSLVSVYEQYF. In DNA, the CDR3 is TGTGCCAGCAGCTTAGTTTCGGTCTACGAGCAGTACTTC.

V usage is TRBV29-1 and J usage is TRBJ2-1; 10 bases agree with TRBD2. CDR3 size: 15 residues. With V trimmed by 5 bases and J by 8 bases, 12 bases remained unmatched. In germline, CDR1 is SQVTM, CDR2 ANQGSEA. The CDR3 protein is CSVSRGASGGDEQFF. The CDR3 DNA reads TGCAGCGTTTCTAGGGGGGCTAGCGGGGGTGATGAGCAGTTCTTC.

This clone came up once. V usage is TRBV18 and J usage is TRBJ1-4; 8 nucleotides line up with TRBD1. The V segment lost 6 bases and the J segment 7 bases; nucleotides outside the gene matches: 7. CDR3 length: 14 amino acids. CDR1 and CDR2 from the germline V gene are KGHSH and LQKENI. The CDR3 region has the DNA TGTGCCAGCTCCGACAGGGGCAGAGTTGAAAAACTGTTTTTT. This translates into CASSDRGRVEKLFF.

This chain links TRBV6-1 with TRBJ1-1, with TRBD1 as a possible D gene (6 bases). Trimming cost V 10 bases and J 4 bases, with 16 bases left between them. CDR1 is MNHNS and CDR2 is SASEGT in the germline V gene. CDR3 length equals 13 residues. Written as DNA, the CDR3 is TGTGCCACCCGAGTGGGGGCGGGCACTGAAGCTTTCTTT. It specifies CATRVGAGTEAFF.